A single sample is the source of the 8 T cell receptor beta chains below, sequenced in a study of blood T cell repertoires in COVID-19. Assay: immunoSEQ multiplex PCR; the TCRdb copy retains only in-frame clones and omits some. The sample includes approximately 210,000 clones, 80% to 85% of them seen just once. Sequenced input: PBMCs or T cells enriched from blood (not recorded which). The receptors derive from a woman aged 45-65 years with acute COVID-19.

In this sample, this clone turned up a few times. CDR3 loop: CASSERGGSASGANVLTF. The CDR3, as DNA: TGTGCCAGCAGCGAACGGGGGGGCTCCGCCTCTGGGGCCAACGTCCTGACTTTC. The chain recombines TRBV7-2 with TRBJ2-6; 8 bases map to TRBD2. The ends lost 5 bases at V and 0 bases at J; junction bases unmatched: 9. CDR3 length: 18 amino acids. The germline V gene has CDR1 SGHTA and CDR2 FQGNSA.

The V gene is TRBV28, the J gene TRBJ2-7, with TRBD1 matching over 7 bases. Looked up from germline, CDR1 is MDHEN and CDR2 is SYDVKM. Trimming at V came to 8 bases and at J to 12 bases, leaving 13 bases not matched to a gene. This CDR3 region has 12 residues. The CDR3 is CASGPQGERRYF. CDR3 bases: TGTGCCAGCGGCCCCCAGGGGGAGCGCCGGTACTTC.

V is TRBV2 and J is TRBJ2-1; 14 bases fit TRBD2. This CDR3 is 19 amino acids long. CDR1 and CDR2 from the germline V gene are SNHLY and FYNNEI. Trimming at V came to 4 bases and at J to 4 bases, leaving 12 bases not matched to a gene. The CDR3 nucleotides read TGTGCCAGCAGTGTCCCCGGTGGACTAGCGGGAGGACCTTACAATGAGCAGTTCTTC. Translation gives CASSVPGGLAGGPYNEQFF. The entire variable domain, with the rest obtained from reference TRBV2 and TRBJ2-1, is as follows: EPEVTQTPSHQVTQMGQEVILRCVPISNHLYFYWYRQILGQKVEFLVSFYNNEISEKSEIFDDQFSVERPDGSNFTLKIRSTKLEDSAMYFCASSVPGGLAGGPYNEQFFGPGTRLTVL.

The gene calls are TRBV5-1 and TRBJ2-7; 8 bases fit TRBD2. Germline V lookup: CDR1 SGHRS, CDR2 YFSETQ. Trimming at V came to 1 base and at J to 3 bases, leaving 12 bases not matched to a gene. The CDR3 runs 17 residues. Here the CDR3 DNA reads TGCGCCAGCAGCTTGCAGCGGTCGGGTAGCGGGAACTACGAGCAGTACTTC. Its protein product is CASSLQRSGSGNYEQYF.

The chain joins TRBV19 to TRBJ2-2; possible D gene TRBD2, 5 bases. Trimming stripped 5 bases from V and 1 base from J, with 11 bases between. Germline CDR1 and CDR2: LNHDA and SQIVND (reference sequence). CDR3 size: 15 residues. The CDR3 loop reads CASSPEGVNTGELFF. DNA for the CDR3: TGTGCCAGTAGTCCCGAGGGTGTGAACACCGGGGAGCTGTTTTTT.

This sequence joins TRBV3-1 (or the pseudogene TRBV3-2) and TRBJ1-1; TRBD1 is a possible D gene (6 bases). CDR1 LGHDT and CDR2 YNNKEL come from the germline V gene (reference sequence). V was trimmed by 3 bases and J by 1 base, leaving 9 bases between them. There are 14 residues in the CDR3. The CDR3 region has the DNA TGTGCCAGCAGCCAGGGACAACAGAACACTGAAGCTTTCTTT. Translation gives CASSQGQQNTEAFF.

As to this clone: Compared with germline, one end of the junction differs, possibly owing to a read error. The chain joins TRBV7-7 to TRBJ2-5; 9 nucleotides agree with TRBD2. The length of the CDR3 is 15 residues. The germline V gene encodes CDR1 SSHAT and CDR2 FNYEAQ (reference sequence). CDR3 loop: CASSLAGASQETQYF. CDR3 DNA: TGTGCTAGCAGCTTAGCGGGGGCTAGCCAAGAGACCCAGTACTTC.

The CDR3 sequence: CASSSRLAGGYQYF. The CDR3 DNA reads as TGTGCCAGCAGCTCGCGACTAGCGGGGGGGTACCAGTACTTC. This chain links TRBV5-5 with TRBJ2-5, with TRBD2 matching 14 bases. Trimming at V came to 3 bases and at J to 10 bases, leaving 5 bases not matched to a gene. Germline CDR1 and CDR2: SGHKS and YYEKEE (reference sequence). This CDR3 is 14 amino acids long. Combining the CDR3 with reference TRBV5-5 and TRBJ2-5 gives the whole variable domain DAGVTQSPTHLIKTRGQQVTLRCSPISGHKSVSWYQQVLGQGPQFIFQYYEKEERGRGNFPDRFSARQFPNYSSELNVNALLLGDSALYLCASSSRLAGGYQYFGPGTRLLVL.